Described below is a single TCR beta chain sequence and its context. This clone's antigen is unknown. Base-call qualities are not available, and no considerably larger clone is one nucleotide away. Cut back by 0 bases and 4 bases, the V and J ends lie 10 bases apart. The germline V gene encodes CDR1 MNHEY and CDR2 SVGEGT. The CDR3 runs 15 amino acids, cysteine and phenylalanine included. CDR3 DNA is the only sequence kept; it has 45 bases, read in frame from the first base. This sample was included in a study of blood T cell repertoires in COVID-19 (dated by TCRdb to the early 2020s). About the study as a whole: Collaborator samples came from the United States, Italy and Spain and covered acute and convalescent phases of COVID-19. Deeply sampled blood TCRbeta repertoires from subjects exposed to, actively infected with, or recovered from COVID-19 were included in the dataset. The material from the prospective study consisted of cDNA or gDNA derived from T cells, B-cell-depleted T cells, or PBMCs. The samples were drawn from two sources: the first 160 participants of the ongoing ImmuneRACE study, and 950 to 1,500 subjects contributed by 6 global collaborators. The repertoires were released in a freely available public database intended as a resource for research on the immune response to SARS-CoV-2. Sample metadata almost always included a de-identified subject ID, COVID-19 status, age in years and sex. Where available, HLA class I and class II types were taken from metadata supplied by the sample provider and were not determined by assay-based typing. What the authors observed across the whole study: The quantity of clinical and demographic metadata differed by source and by participant and was supplied without curation.

Collaborating institutions collected whole blood in K2EDTA tubes following their own protocols. For TCRbeta analysis, collaborator samples were shipped as frozen whole blood, as isolated PBMCs, or as DNA extracted from either sample type. TCRbeta CDR3 regions were amplified from genomic DNA by means of the immunoSEQ Assay, a bias-controlled multiplex PCR. As for the authors' bioinformatics: The number of nucleated cells in each sample was estimated by amplification of reference gene primers within the assay. To quantify the absolute abundance of each unique TCRbeta CDR3 rearrangement, sequence reads were collapsed and filtered. For each sample, productive Simpson clonality was calculated by taking the square root of Simpson's diversity index across productive rearrangements. This immuneACCESS table, as held by TCRdb, lists in-frame sequences with V and J called but not all clones. Of the missing ones, under half trace to an unresolved V gene in checked studies; the others have no known cause. The DNA was the basis for D and trimming; V, J and clone size are from that table. This sample gives 90,000 to 130,000 clones in total; over 65% of them show up just once. Roughly 3.8% of the sample is taken by the ten largest.

The chain links TRBV6-2 or TRBV6-3 with TRBJ1-5; the D segment could be TRBD1, given 5 matching bases. Sequenced: peripheral blood. This receptor was obtained from a woman aged 80 or over with acute or convalescent COVID-19. The DNA sequence is TGTGCCAGCAGTTACTCTACACGGGGGAATCAGCCCCAGCATTTT. Its translation is CASSYSTRGNQPQHF.